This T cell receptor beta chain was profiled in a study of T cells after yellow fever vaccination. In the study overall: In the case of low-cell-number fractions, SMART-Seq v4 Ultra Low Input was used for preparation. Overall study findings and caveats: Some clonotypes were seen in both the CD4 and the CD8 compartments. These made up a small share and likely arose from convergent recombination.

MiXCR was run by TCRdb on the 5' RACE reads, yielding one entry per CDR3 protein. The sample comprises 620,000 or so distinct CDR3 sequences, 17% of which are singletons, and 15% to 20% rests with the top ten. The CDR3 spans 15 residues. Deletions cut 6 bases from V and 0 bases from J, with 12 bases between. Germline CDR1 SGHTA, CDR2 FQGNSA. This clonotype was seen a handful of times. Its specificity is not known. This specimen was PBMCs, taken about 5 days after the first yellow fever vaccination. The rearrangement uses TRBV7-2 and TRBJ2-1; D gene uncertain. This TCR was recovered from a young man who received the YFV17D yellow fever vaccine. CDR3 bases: TGTGCCAGCAGGGGTCCAAGGAGCTCCTACAATGAGCAGTTCTTC. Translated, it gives CASRGPRSSYNEQFF.